A single sample is the source of the 20 T cell receptor beta chains below, sequenced in a study of regulatory T cells in long-lasting Graves disease. Stated time point: persistent/refractory GD, antithyroid drugs over 5 years with positive TRAb. Construction of the TCR library relied on RNA isolated from PBMCs. The TCR beta library used iRepertoire HTBI primers with Arm-PCR amplification of CDR3. TCRdb called the multiplex PCR reads again in MiXCR, with one record for every CDR3 protein. The table lists hundreds of thousands of distinct CDR3 sequences, more than 20% of them singletons. Sequences were derived from peripheral blood mononuclear cells (PBMCs), sampled when the disease was refractory, from a patient treated with antithyroid drugs. The source of these receptors is a female donor with Graves disease.

This clonotype has only a few counts. This chain joins TRBV20-1 and TRBJ2-7; 10 bases fit TRBD2. The CDR3 has 15 amino acids. The V gene end was trimmed by 6 bases and the J gene end by 2 bases; junction bases not matched to a gene: 10. The V gene's germline CDR1 is DFQATT and CDR2 SNEGSKA (reference sequence). CDR3 protein: CSANRLAGATYEQYF. In nucleotides, the CDR3 is TGCAGTGCGAACCGACTAGCGGGTGCCACCTACGAGCAGTACTTC.

V and J are TRBV18 and TRBJ2-5, with D tentatively TRBD2 (6 bases). Trimming cost V 2 bases and J 2 bases, with 12 bases left between them. In germline, CDR1 is KGHSH, CDR2 LQKENI. This CDR3 has 15 residues. CDR3 region: CASSPEASEQETQYF. In DNA, the CDR3 is TGTGCCAGCTCACCAGAGGCTAGCGAACAAGAGACCCAGTACTTC.

This clonotype was seen only a few times. This sequence joins TRBV20-1 and TRBJ2-5; TRBD2 matches at 7 bases. CDR3 length: 12 amino acids. Germline CDR1 is DFQATT and CDR2 is SNEGSKA (reference sequence). V trimming: 8 bases; J trimming: 3 bases; junction bases outside the gene matches: 6. The CDR3 DNA sequence: TGCAGTACGAGGCTAGCGGAAGAGACCCAGTACTTC. Translation gives CSTRLAEETQYF.

The J gene is TRBJ1-6, the V gene TRBV28; D not certain. This CDR3 is 12 amino acids long. The germline V gene encodes CDR1 MDHEN and CDR2 SYDVKM. Trimming took 8 bases from V and 8 from J, leaving 10 bases between them. In DNA, the CDR3 is TGTGCCAGCGGTTGGGTTGATTCACCCCTCCACTTT. This sequence encodes CASGWVDSPLHF.

V usage is TRBV3-1 and J usage is TRBJ2-2, with 8 bases fitting TRBD1. Germline-derived CDR1 and CDR2 are LGHDT and YNNKEL (reference sequence). CDR3 length: 18 amino acids. V gave up 0 bases and J gave up 4 bases; unmatched junction bases: 10. CDR3 DNA sequence: TGTGCCAGCAGCCAAGATACTTGGCGGACAGGGTCCACCGGGGAGCTGTTTTTT. It encodes CASSQDTWRTGSTGELFF.

The V call is TRBV4-1, the J call TRBJ2-7; 7 bases align to TRBD2. After removal of 0 bases from V and 2 bases from J, the junction contained 7 bases not matched to a gene. This CDR3 spans 16 amino acids. Germline V gene lookup returns CDR1 MGHRA and CDR2 YSYEKL. CDR3 nucleotides: TGCGCCAGCAGCCAAGAATGGACTAGTCTCACCTACGAGCAGTACTTC. It specifies CASSQEWTSLTYEQYF.

There are many counts of this clonotype. The chain joins TRBV12-3 or TRBV12-4 to TRBJ2-7, with 7 bases identical to TRBD2. The CDR3 is 15 amino acids. V trimming: 3 bases; J trimming: 2 bases; junction bases outside the gene matches: 7. The CDR3 region has the DNA TGTGCCAGCAGTTTCATGGGGACTACACCCTACGAGCAGTACTTC. It yields the protein CASSFMGTTPYEQYF.

The CDR3 DNA is TGTGCCGGGCGAAGCGGGAGGCGCACAGATACGCAGTATTTT. It specifies CAGRSGRRTDTQYF. The chain has TRBV2 and TRBJ2-3, with 9 nucleotides matching TRBD2. After removal of 11 bases from V and 1 base from J, the junction contained 7 bases not matched to a gene. CDR1 SNHLY and CDR2 FYNNEI come from the germline V gene. The CDR3 consists of 14 residues. Using reference TRBV2 and TRBJ2-3 for the parts outside the CDR3, the full variable domain is EPEVTQTPSHQVTQMGQEVILRCVPISNHLYFYWYRQILGQKVEFLVSFYNNEISEKSEIFDDQFSVERPDGSNFTLKIRSTKLEDSAMYFCAGRSGRRTDTQYFGPGTRLTVL.

This clonotype was picked up many times. The V gene is TRBV5-1, the J gene TRBJ2-2; a possible D gene is TRBD1 (5 bases). CDR1 and CDR2 (germline): SGHRS, YFSETQ. This CDR3 has 15 residues. V dropped 7 bases and J dropped 1 base, with 14 bases sitting between them. CDR3 loop: CASQSTTVNTGELFF. CDR3 DNA: TGCGCCAGCCAGTCTACGACAGTGAACACCGGGGAGCTGTTTTTT. Full variable domain (outside the CDR3, taken from reference TRBV5-1 and TRBJ2-2): KAGVTQTPRYLIKTRGQQVTLSCSPISGHRSVSWYQQTPGQGLQFLFEYFSETQRNKGNFPGRFSGRQFSNSRSEMNVSTLELGDSALYLCASQSTTVNTGELFFGEGSRLTVL.

This clonotype was found many times. J is TRBJ2-7 and V is TRBV15; no clear D. CDR1 and CDR2 (germline): LNHNV, YYDKDF (reference sequence). V dropped 0 bases and J dropped 5 bases, with 14 bases sitting between them. There are 15 residues in the CDR3. The CDR3: CATSRDPTRWDEQYF. The CDR3 DNA is TGTGCCACCAGCAGAGATCCGACGCGGTGGGACGAGCAGTACTTC.

This chain uses TRBV18 with TRBJ1-1, with TRBD1 matching 7 bases. The CDR3 is 14 residues long. Germline V gives CDR1 KGHSH, CDR2 LQKENI. V shed 6 bases, J shed 5 bases, and the junction held 9 bases outside the gene matches. The DNA of the CDR3 is TGTGCCAGCTCGTCAGGGGGGGGCCGGACTGAAGCTTTCTTT. Amino acid sequence: CASSSGGGRTEAFF.

The chain joins TRBV29-1 to TRBJ2-2; tentative D call: TRBD1 (5 bases). V lost 4 bases and J lost 7, with 10 bases in between. There are 12 residues in the CDR3. Germline V lookup: CDR1 SQVTM, CDR2 ANQGSEA. The CDR3 coding sequence is TGCAGCGTTGCTGGGGCCGTCGGGGAGCTGTTTTTT. It is translated as CSVAGAVGELFF.

This clonotype was recorded at least ten times. CDR3 bases: TGTGCCAGCAGTGTGGAGCAGCCCACCGGGGAGCTGTTTTTT. This encodes CASSVEQPTGELFF. J is TRBJ2-2 and V is TRBV2; D remains unclear. CDR1 and CDR2 from the germline V gene are SNHLY and FYNNEI. This CDR3 has 14 amino acids. V lost 4 bases, J lost 4 bases, and 10 bases lay in between.

This clonotype has ten or more counts. The rearrangement links TRBV24-1 to TRBJ2-4, with D unresolved. There are 12 residues in the CDR3. Germline assignment: CDR1 KGHDR and CDR2 SFDVKD. Deletions cut 3 bases from V and 11 bases from J, with 10 bases between. The CDR3 DNA sequence: TGTGCCACCAGTGATCGATCAGAGCTTCAGTACTTC. Amino acids: CATSDRSELQYF.

This clonotype has more than one count but fewer than ten. This chain joins TRBV20-1 and TRBJ1-2; 9 bases map to TRBD1. CDR1 is DFQATT, CDR2 SNEGSKA, per germline (reference sequence). CDR3 size: 17 residues. V trimming: 0 bases; J trimming: 8 bases; junction bases outside the gene matches: 16. The CDR3 sequence: CSAREWEWDRVIYGYTF. CDR3 in DNA: TGCAGTGCTAGAGAGTGGGAATGGGACAGGGTCATCTACGGCTACACCTTC.

This clonotype was counted between two and nine times. The chain has TRBV6-1 and TRBJ2-2, with unresolved D. V gave up 7 bases and J gave up 6 bases, with 12 bases separating them. Germline CDR1 is MNHNS and CDR2 is SASEGT. This CDR3 has 13 residues. CDR3 region: CASTLLLAGELFF. The CDR3 DNA reads TGTGCCAGCACCCTTTTGCTGGCCGGGGAGCTGTTTTTT.

This clonotype has a count of ten or more. The chain is built from TRBV20-1 and TRBJ1-1; no clear D. Germline CDR1 reads DFQATT; CDR2 reads SNEGSKA (reference sequence). The CDR3 is 13 amino acids. Trimming removed 0 bases at V and 11 bases at J, with 16 bases between. Written as DNA, the CDR3 is TGCAGTGCTAGAGATGAGTTACGGATTTCGGCTTTCTTT. This sequence encodes CSARDELRISAFF.

This clonotype has a count of ten or more. The chain uses TRBV29-1 and TRBJ1-1; 8 bases agree with TRBD1. The CDR3 loop spans 13 amino acids. V shed 3 bases and J 5 bases; nucleotides not matched to a gene: 5. The germline V gene encodes CDR1 SQVTM and CDR2 ANQGSEA. CDR3: CSVEGRGLTEAFF. The CDR3, as DNA: TGCAGCGTTGAGGGCAGGGGGCTAACTGAAGCTTTCTTT.

The chain recombines TRBV27 with TRBJ1-2; tentative D call: TRBD1 (5 bases). The V gene lost 5 bases and the J gene lost 8 bases, with 15 bases spanning the gap. CDR3 size: 13 residues. CDR1 is MNHEY and CDR2 is SMNVEV in the germline V gene (reference sequence). The chain's CDR3 is CASSIDPRAGYTF. In nucleotides, the CDR3 is TGTGCCAGCAGTATAGACCCCAGGGCAGGCTACACCTTC.

A remark on this clonotype: Mismatch with germline at one junction end may stem from a read error. This chain joins TRBV6-9 and TRBJ1-5; a weak D match, TRBD1 (6 bases). The germline gives CDR1 MNHGY, CDR2 SVAAGI. There are 17 residues in the CDR3. The CDR3 loop is CASSSQGRVSGNQPQHF. The CDR3 bases are TGTGCCAGCAGTTCCCAGGGGCGGGTTTCGGGCAACCAGCCCCAGCATTTT.